This T cell receptor (beta chain) comes out of a study of monozygotic twins with cystic fibrosis. CDR3 length: 12 residues. Trimming left V 5 bases short and J 6 bases short, with 11 bases between. Germline loops: CDR1 MDHEN, CDR2 SYDVKM. General study findings and limits: Monozygotic CF twins shared more identical nucleotide clonotypes than unrelated patients.

Assay: immunoSEQ multiplex PCR; the TCRdb copy retains only in-frame clones and omits some. Of about 14,000 clones listed, around 84% are singletons. Note on this clone: Its antigen is not identified.

The clonotype was recovered from a boy younger than 18 with cystic fibrosis. Sequencing input: blood. The gene calls are TRBV28 and TRBJ2-7; D remains ambiguous. CDR3 in amino acids: CASSPFSPEQYF. The CDR3 coding sequence is TGTGCCAGCAGTCCCTTTAGTCCCGAGCAGTACTTC.